This T cell receptor (beta chain) was recovered during a study of blood T cell repertoires in COVID-19. The wider study: COVID-19 samples, acute and convalescent, were from the United States, Italy and Spain. Sources were T cells, B-cell-depleted T cells, or PBMCs; the material itself was cDNA or gDNA.

CDR1 and CDR2 (germline): SGDLS, YYNGEE. The CDR3 extends over 15 amino acids. V lost 4 bases and J 7 bases, leaving 17 bases between the germline ends. Only in-frame clones appear in the TCRdb table, and some are missing; sequencing was by immunoSEQ multiplex PCR. The sample has about 100,000 clones; roughly 91% are singletons. Seattle patients were enrolled while actively infected and followed longitudinally. The chain joins TRBV9 to TRBJ2-2, with D possibly matching TRBD1 (7 bases). The specimen sequenced was peripheral blood. This clonotype originated in a man in his late teens or twenties with COVID-19, enrolled during active disease. The CDR3 coding sequence is TGTGCCAGCAGCCCCTCAGGGGGGTCGGTCGGGGAGCTGTTTTTT. Translation: CASSPSGGSVGELFF.